The rows below give T cell receptor beta chains drawn from one sample of a study of cytomegalovirus exposure and HLA in healthy donors. The method was immunoSEQ multiplex PCR; TCRdb's version includes in-frame clones alone and lacks a portion of them. The repertoire consists of 200,000 to 250,000 clones, with about two thirds occurring once and the leading ten covering about 3%. Source material: PBMCs. The receptors shown here come from a man in his forties or fifties in good health and CMV-seropositive. CDR3s include the opening cysteine and the closing phenylalanine or tryptophan. The order of the fields is J gene, D gene, V gene, CDR3 protein. The D gene is left open where the match is weak.

TRBJ2-1	NA	TRBV9	CASSGTGFSSYNEQFF
TRBJ2-1	NA	TRBV5-1	CASSLAEGYNEQFF
TRBJ2-5	NA	TRBV5-4	CASSRQLQETQYF
TRBJ1-3	NA	TRBV4-3	CASSHEQGNTIYF
TRBJ2-5	NA	TRBV18	CASSPPRGGEETQYF
TRBJ1-1	TRBD1	TRBV5-6	CASSLERGTEVNTEAFF
TRBJ2-5	NA	TRBV19	CASSIWGEETQYF
TRBJ2-1	TRBD2	TRBV2	CASSEDSTSLWGDEQFF
TRBJ2-7	TRBD1	TRBV4-1	CASSPIGQGAFEQYF
NA	NA	TRBV5-6	CASSLVEGVGYEQYF
TRBJ2-2	TRBD2	TRBV27	CASSYVGGGTGELFF
TRBJ1-1	NA	TRBV2	CASSDQRGTEAFF
TRBJ1-2	NA	TRBV19	CASRPDGIYGYTF
TRBJ2-5	TRBD2	TRBV7-8	CASSLAGRGRGKETQYF
TRBJ1-1	NA	TRBV6-5	CASSLQGGTEAFF
TRBJ1-2	NA	TRBV18	CASSLDGAHYGYTF
TRBJ2-7	NA	TRBV5-4	CASSFGGAGEQYF
TRBJ1-5	TRBD1	TRBV5-8	CASSLNFGQGDQPQHF
TRBJ2-3	NA	TRBV5-4	CASSLRFGAGRDTQYF
TRBJ1-5	TRBD1	TRBV4-1	CASSPGQGAYQPQHF
TRBJ1-2	NA	TRBV7-9	CASSLRPNRVRSYTF
TRBJ2-3	TRBD2	TRBV11-3	CASSLGLAGATSTDTQYF
TRBJ1-1	NA	TRBV7-9	CASSLARDGAEAFF
TRBJ1-3	NA	TRBV6-5	CASSFGQNAGNTIYF
TRBJ2-1	TRBD2	TRBV2	CASAGAGTRGYNEQFF
TRBJ2-2	NA	TRBV5-4	CASSALGENTGELFF
TRBJ2-5	NA	TRBV7-9	CASSLRDWKGIQETQYF
TRBJ2-2	TRBD2	TRBV7-3	CASSLRGGVGELFF
TRBJ2-7	TRBD2	TRBV7-9	CASRPLAGRAVTYEQYF
TRBJ2-3	NA	TRBV5-6	CASSLAQAIYTDTQYF
TRBJ1-6	NA	TRBV4-2	CASSQGDRLYSPLHF